These 28 T cell receptor beta chains originate from one sample sequenced in a study of blood T cell repertoires in COVID-19. Here immunoSEQ multiplex PCR was the method, and the copy in TCRdb shows in-frame clones only, minus some. The sample has 300,000 to 400,000 clones, about nine tenths seen once. Sequenced input: PBMCs or T cells enriched from blood (not recorded which). Receptors originate from a man between 60 and 70 years old who had recovered from COVID-19.

CDR3 region: CASSPQAGGPGELFF. DNA of the CDR3: TGTGCCAGCAGCCCCCAGGCGGGAGGGCCCGGGGAGCTGTTTTTT. The chain carries TRBV11-2 and TRBJ2-2, with TRBD2 matching over 9 bases. Germline loops: CDR1 SGHAT, CDR2 FQNNGV. V shed 5 bases, J shed 6 bases, and the junction held 7 bases outside the gene matches. There are 15 residues in the CDR3. Complete variable domain (other parts from reference TRBV11-2 and TRBJ2-2): EAGVAQSPRYKIIEKRQSVAFWCNPISGHATLYWYQQILGQGPKLLIQFQNNGVVDDSQLPKDRFSAERLKGVDSTLKIQPAKLEDSAVYLCASSPQAGGPGELFFGEGSRLTVL.

This clone was counted only a few times. V is TRBV6-5 and J is TRBJ1-1; tentative D call: TRBD1 (6 bases). Trimming cost V 7 bases and J 11 bases, with 20 bases left between them. Germline V lookup: CDR1 MNHEY, CDR2 SVGAGI. This CDR3 region has 13 residues. CDR3 sequence: CASTGQLPAGAFF. The CDR3 bases are TGTGCCAGCACTGGACAGCTCCCGGCGGGCGCTTTCTTT.

The chain joins TRBV9 to TRBJ1-2; TRBD1 is a possible D gene (6 bases). The CDR3 length is 14 residues. Germline CDR1 and CDR2: SGDLS and YYNGEE. V shed 3 bases and J shed 0 bases, with 9 bases lying between them. The CDR3 DNA reads as TGTGCCAGCAGCGCCTCAGGGGCTAACTATGGCTACACCTTC. Amino acid sequence: CASSASGANYGYTF.

The chain employs TRBV2 and TRBJ1-2, with D hard to call. The CDR3 loop spans 15 amino acids. Germline V gene sequence: CDR1 SNHLY, CDR2 FYNNEI. Trimming took off 0 bases at V and 4 bases at J, with 12 bases between the two ends. CDR3 sequence (DNA): TGTGCCAGCAGTGAAGCGGCCACCGGGAGCTATGGCTACACCTTC. Protein sequence: CASSEAATGSYGYTF.

The CDR3 is CAPLPYRFF. The CDR3 region has the DNA TGTGCCCCCCTCCCTTATCGGTTCTTT. V and J are TRBV10-3 and TRBJ1-1; D is unresolved. The CDR3 is made up of 9 amino acids. CDR1 is ENHRY and CDR2 is SYGVKD in the germline V gene. Between the trimmed V and J ends, which lost 11 bases and 14 bases, there was a span of 15 bases.

This chain joins TRBV7-2 and TRBJ1-1; unclear D gene. V was cut by 1 base and J by 4 bases, with 13 bases left in between. CDR3 length: 15 amino acids. CDR1 SGHTA and CDR2 FQGNSA come from the germline V gene. CDR3 sequence: CASSLVGGRITEAFF. CDR3 DNA sequence: TGTGCCAGCAGCTTAGTAGGAGGGAGGATCACTGAAGCTTTCTTT.

This clone was picked up a small number of times. The chain carries TRBV19 and TRBJ1-1, with D maybe TRBD1 (5 bases). This CDR3 spans 14 amino acids. Germline V gene sequence: CDR1 LNHDA, CDR2 SQIVND (reference sequence). Trimming stripped 5 bases from V and 4 bases from J, with 14 bases between. In DNA, the CDR3 is TGTGCCAGTAGTCCTGATACGGGGGGCACTGAAGCTTTCTTT. Its translation is CASSPDTGGTEAFF.

The CDR3 sequence is CATSDWSDQETQYF. In DNA, the CDR3 is TGTGCCACCAGTGATTGGTCAGACCAAGAGACCCAGTACTTC. This chain connects TRBV24-1 to TRBJ2-5; D gene uncertain. Germline CDR1 and CDR2: KGHDR and SFDVKD. This CDR3 is 14 amino acids long. Between the trimmed V and J ends, which lost 2 bases and 0 bases, there was a span of 6 bases.

This chain links TRBV10-1 with TRBJ1-6; unclear D gene. Trimming cost V 8 bases and J 5 bases, with 13 bases left between them. The CDR3 contains 14 residues. Germline CDR1 WNHNN, CDR2 SYGVQD (reference sequence). Written as DNA, the CDR3 is TGCGCCAGCGGCCGGCAGGCTCATAATTCACCCCTCCACTTT. The encoded protein is CASGRQAHNSPLHF.

This chain uses TRBV24-1 with TRBJ1-1; TRBD1 might be the D (6 bases). Trimming removed 7 bases at V and 8 bases at J, with 16 bases between. The germline gives CDR1 KGHDR, CDR2 SFDVKD. The CDR3 sequence is 13 residues long. The CDR3 region has the DNA TGTGCCACCAGAACAGGGTCGCACCAAGAAGCTTTCTTT. Translated, it gives CATRTGSHQEAFF.

This chain links TRBV11-2 with TRBJ2-3; the match to TRBD2 covers 10 bases. The CDR3 sequence is 19 residues long. V gave up 3 bases and J gave up 4 bases; unmatched junction bases: 16. The V gene's germline CDR1 is SGHAT and CDR2 FQNNGV. The CDR3 DNA reads as TGTGCCAGCAGCTTTGGCCTCCTAGCGGGAGAAGGAGGGGCAGATACGCAGTATTTT. Translated: CASSFGLLAGEGGADTQYF.

This chain connects TRBV5-5 to TRBJ1-2; D gene uncertain. V was pared by 2 bases and J by 1 base, with 6 bases between. The CDR3 extends over 13 amino acids. Germline V gene sequence: CDR1 SGHKS, CDR2 YYEKEE (reference sequence). The CDR3 region has the DNA TGTGCCAGCAGCTTCGCGGATAACTATGGCTACACCTTC. This codes for CASSFADNYGYTF.

This CDR3 is CASSIFRGQRYGYTF. The CDR3 DNA sequence: TGTGCCAGTAGTATCTTCAGGGGCCAGAGGTATGGCTACACCTTC. The chain uses TRBV19 and TRBJ1-2, with D tentatively TRBD1 (6 bases). The V gene's germline CDR1 is LNHDA and CDR2 SQIVND (reference sequence). This CDR3 is 15 amino acids long. V lost 3 bases and J lost 5, with 16 bases in between.

The V call is TRBV11-3, the J call TRBJ2-7; D gene ambiguous. Germline CDR1 reads SGHNT; CDR2 reads YENEEA. Trimming left V 0 bases short and J 6 bases short, with 9 bases between. The CDR3 is 13 residues long. CDR3 in amino acids: CASSLEPGSEQYF. CDR3 in DNA: TGTGCCAGCAGCTTAGAACCAGGATCCGAGCAGTACTTC.

The chain uses TRBV3-1 (or the pseudogene TRBV3-2) and TRBJ2-1, with 9 bases matching TRBD2. V trimming: 4 bases; J trimming: 4 bases; junction bases outside the gene matches: 5. The CDR3 runs 15 residues. Germline V gives CDR1 LGHDT, CDR2 YNNKEL (reference sequence). CDR3 in amino acids: CASSPGLAGYNEQFF. The CDR3 nucleotides are TGTGCCAGCAGCCCCGGGCTAGCGGGGTACAATGAGCAGTTCTTC.

This clone was observed once. V and J are TRBV19 and TRBJ2-2, with TRBD1 identical over 9 bases. Trimming at V came to 4 bases and at J to 1 base, leaving 13 bases not matched to a gene. CDR1 is LNHDA, CDR2 SQIVND, per germline (reference sequence). This CDR3 is 19 amino acids long. DNA of the CDR3: TGTGCCAGTAGTACGTTCTACTCTGGACAGGGGAAGAACACCGGGGAGCTGTTTTTT. Residues: CASSTFYSGQGKNTGELFF.

The chain combines TRBV4-1 with TRBJ2-7, with 12 bases fitting TRBD2. Unmatched junction bases numbered 2, after V lost 1 base and J lost 4 bases. The CDR3 is made up of 15 amino acids. Germline V lookup: CDR1 MGHRA, CDR2 YSYEKL. The CDR3 bases are TGCGCCAGCAGCCAAGTCACTAGCGGGAGGTACGAGCAGTACTTC. The encoded protein is CASSQVTSGRYEQYF.

This clone was found once. The rearrangement joins TRBV28 to TRBJ2-7, with D perhaps matching TRBD2 (5 bases). This CDR3 is 17 amino acids long. The germline V and J ends were trimmed by 5 bases and 0 bases, with 20 bases remaining between them. In germline, CDR1 is MDHEN, CDR2 SYDVKM. CDR3 nucleotide sequence: TGTGCCAGCAGTGATCTTAAGGACTTCCTTAGCTCCTACGAGCAGTACTTC. Translated: CASSDLKDFLSSYEQYF. Full variable domain (rest looked up from reference TRBV28 and TRBJ2-7): DVKVTQSSRYLVKRTGEKVFLECVQDMDHENMFWYRQDPGLGLRLIYFSYDVKMKEKGDIPEGYSVSREKKERFSLILESASTNQTSMYLCASSDLKDFLSSYEQYFGPGTRLTVT.

This chain joins TRBV6-5 and TRBJ1-2, with a weak D call TRBD1 (6 bases). In germline, CDR1 is MNHEY, CDR2 SVGAGI. V was cut by 6 bases and J by 7 bases, with 18 bases left in between. The CDR3 spans 14 residues. CDR3 protein: CASSITNRESGYTF. For the CDR3, the DNA is TGTGCCAGCAGCATTACCAACAGGGAATCTGGCTACACCTTC.

The V and J genes are TRBV5-1 and TRBJ2-3, with 7 bases identical to TRBD2. J was trimmed by 1 base and V by 4 bases; bases with no gene match: 6. There are 15 residues in the CDR3. Germline CDR1 is SGHRS and CDR2 is YFSETQ. The CDR3 loop is CASSTIAGRTDTQYF. As DNA, the CDR3 is TGCGCCAGCAGCACCATAGCGGGCCGCACAGATACGCAGTATTTT.

The V and J genes are TRBV27 and TRBJ1-2; possible D gene TRBD1, 5 bases. The CDR3 extends over 16 amino acids. Trimming left V 5 bases short and J 4 bases short, with 20 bases between. Germline V gene lookup returns CDR1 MNHEY and CDR2 SMNVEV (reference sequence). CDR3 nucleotide sequence: TGTGCCAGCAGTCCATTAGCCCGACAGAGAACCTATGGCTACACCTTC. The encoded protein is CASSPLARQRTYGYTF.

This clone was seen only once. This sequence joins TRBV12-3 or TRBV12-4 and TRBJ1-1; 8 nucleotides align to TRBD1. This CDR3 comprises 13 residues. Trimming at V came to 4 bases and at J to 4 bases, leaving 2 bases not matched to a gene. The DNA of the CDR3 is TGTGCCAGCAGTTGGACAGGGATCACTGAAGCTTTCTTT. Its protein is CASSWTGITEAFF.

The chain is built from TRBV6-5 and TRBJ1-5; D call uncertain. V was trimmed by 7 bases and J by 4 bases, leaving 14 bases between them. From germline, CDR1 is MNHEY and CDR2 SVGAGI. The CDR3 length is 14 residues. The CDR3 DNA sequence: TGTGCCAGCATACTTGACTCCTTGAATCAGCCCCAGCATTTT. Translated: CASILDSLNQPQHF.

The rearrangement uses TRBV10-3 and TRBJ2-5, with 8 positions matching TRBD1. The CDR3 totals 14 residues. V was pared by 2 bases and J by 1 base, with 0 bases of the junction left unmatched. CDR1 ENHRY and CDR2 SYGVKD come from the germline V gene. CDR3 sequence (DNA): TGTGCCATCAGTGAGGGGACAGGCCAAGAGACCCAGTACTTC. As protein: CAISEGTGQETQYF.

The chain couples TRBV4-1 to TRBJ2-7; D gene unclear. The V and J ends lost 3 bases and 0 bases respectively, with 9 bases between them. CDR1 is MGHRA and CDR2 is YSYEKL in the germline V gene. The CDR3 is 14 amino acids. The CDR3 bases are TGCGCCAGCAGCCAGGGCATGAGCTCCTACGAGCAGTACTTC. Residues: CASSQGMSSYEQYF.

The J gene is TRBJ2-2, the V gene TRBV5-8; no clear D. Germline V gene data show CDR1 as SGHTS and CDR2 as YDEGEE. Trimming removed 0 bases from V and 1 base from J, with 7 bases in between. This CDR3 contains 15 residues. CDR3 region: CASSLVAVNTGELFF. The CDR3 bases are TGTGCCAGCAGCTTGGTAGCTGTGAACACCGGGGAGCTGTTTTTT.

The chain joins TRBV5-8 to TRBJ2-7; a possible D gene is TRBD2 (6 bases). The V end lost 4 bases, the J end lost 3 bases, and 20 bases lay between the germline ends. Germline CDR1 and CDR2: SGHTS and YDEGEE. The CDR3 is 16 amino acids. The CDR3: CASSLALGGHHYEQYF. CDR3 in DNA: TGTGCCAGCAGCCTAGCGTTGGGTGGGCATCACTACGAGCAGTACTTC.

This sequence joins TRBV29-1 and TRBJ2-7, with D possibly matching TRBD2 (6 bases). In germline, CDR1 is SQVTM, CDR2 ANQGSEA. Trimming cost V 3 bases and J 0 bases, with 18 bases left between them. This CDR3 comprises 16 residues. The CDR3 sequence is CSVENDSGEHSYEQYF. CDR3 bases: TGCAGCGTTGAGAACGATTCGGGGGAACACTCCTACGAGCAGTACTTC.